A selection of T cell receptor beta chains follows, all from one sample in a study of T cells in Graves' hyperthyroidism and ophthalmopathy. TCRdb processed the multiplex PCR reads anew with MiXCR; each CDR3 protein has one entry. The sample consists of hundreds of thousands of distinct CDR3 sequences, 30% to 40% of them appearing once. Sequencing was done on a sample of blood. All receptors come from a woman aged 35 to 49 with Graves' hyperthyroidism. Each CDR3 is given with its conserved first and last residue. A D gene is named only where the DNA matches it firmly. Clone size is given for some rows only: seen once, a few or many times, or a class if the clone is expanded.

>TRBV2|NA|TRBJ1-5|once
TGTGCCAGCAACCCCCCGACGAATAGCAATCAGCCCCAGCATTTT
CASNPPTNSNQPQHF
>TRBV29-1|NA|TRBJ1-3|NA
TGCAGCGTTTGGGGCTCTGGAAACACCATATATTTT
CSVWGSGNTIYF
>TRBV7-2|NA|TRBJ2-5|NA
TGTGCCAGCAGCCCGACCGGGGGGACACATCCAGGTGCGGATCAAGAGACCCAGTACTTC
CASSPTGGTHPGADQETQYF
>TRBV19|NA|TRBJ1-1|NA
TGTGCCAGTAGTATATTGGCGCTGAACACTGAAGCTTTCTTT
CASSILALNTEAFF
>TRBV19|NA|TRBJ1-5|many
TGTGCCACCCAGCGCGGCCGCAATAGCAATCAGCCCCAGCATTTT
CATQRGRNSNQPQHF
>TRBV20-1|NA|TRBJ1-3|many
TGCAGTGCTAGTTCGCAGGGCCACACCATATATTTT
CSASSQGHTIYF
>TRBV10-3|TRBD1|TRBJ1-5|once
TGTGCCATCAGCCAAGAGGGACAGAATCAGCCCCAGCATTTT
CAISQEGQNQPQHF
>TRBV6-5|TRBD1|TRBJ2-7|many
TGTGCCAGCAGTTTTGACAGGGGGCGTCACGAGCAGTACTTC
CASSFDRGRHEQYF
>TRBV5-1|NA|TRBJ2-2|NA
TGCGCCAGCAGCTTGGAACGACACTCTGGGGAGCTGTTTTTT
CASSLERHSGELFF
>TRBV9|TRBD1|TRBJ2-7|once
TGTGCCAGCAGCGTAGCTTGGGGACAGGGGTACTTC
CASSVAWGQGYF
>TRBV10-2|NA|TRBJ1-1|NA
TGCGCCAGCATGAAGGGGGGACGTGGAACTGAAGCTTTCTTT
CASMKGGRGTEAFF
>TRBV7-2|NA|TRBJ1-6|NA
TGTGCCAGCAGCTTCACCTTCGGACAGATCAATTCACCCCTCCACTTT
CASSFTFGQINSPLHF
>TRBV6-1|NA|TRBJ1-5|NA
TGTGCCAGCAGACTATACACCGCGAAGGGTGATCGGCCCCAGCATTTT
CASRLYTAKGDRPQHF
>TRBV12-3/TRBV12-4|TRBD1|TRBJ1-6|NA
TGTGCCAGCGGGCGACAGGGGACTTATCATTCACCCCTCCACTTT
CASGRQGTYHSPLHF
>TRBV9|NA|TRBJ1-2|few
TGTGCCAGCAGCGAAGGGCAATTTGGCTACACCTTC
CASSEGQFGYTF
>TRBV7-2|TRBD1|TRBJ2-6|few
TGTGCCAGCAGCCAAGGGACAGGGGGCTCTGGGGCCAACGTCCTGACTTTC
CASSQGTGGSGANVLTF
>TRBV6-5|TRBD2|TRBJ2-5|NA
TGTGCCACGTGGGGAAGCGGGGGTTGGCTGTACTTC
CATWGSGGWLYF
>TRBV7-9|TRBD1|TRBJ2-6|many
TGTGCCAGCGGGACAGGGTCTGGGGCCAACGTCCTGACTTTC
CASGTGSGANVLTF
>TRBV7-9|NA|TRBJ1-2|NA
TGTGCCAGCAGCTTATTTGACCGCCGCTATGGCTACACCTTC
CASSLFDRRYGYTF
>TRBV9|NA|TRBJ2-6|NA
TGTGCCAGCAGCGTCCTGACTTTC
CASSVLTF
>TRBV12-3/TRBV12-4|NA|TRBJ1-5|NA
TGTGCCAGCAGTTTCTTCGGGGCCGATCAGCCCCAGCATTTT
CASSFFGADQPQHF
>TRBV6-5|NA|TRBJ1-5|many
TGTGCCAGCTCCAGGCAAAGCAATCAGCCCCAGCATTTT
CASSRQSNQPQHF
>TRBV29-1|NA|TRBJ1-3|many
TGCAGCGTTGAAGGGACAATTGGAAACACCATATATTTT
CSVEGTIGNTIYF